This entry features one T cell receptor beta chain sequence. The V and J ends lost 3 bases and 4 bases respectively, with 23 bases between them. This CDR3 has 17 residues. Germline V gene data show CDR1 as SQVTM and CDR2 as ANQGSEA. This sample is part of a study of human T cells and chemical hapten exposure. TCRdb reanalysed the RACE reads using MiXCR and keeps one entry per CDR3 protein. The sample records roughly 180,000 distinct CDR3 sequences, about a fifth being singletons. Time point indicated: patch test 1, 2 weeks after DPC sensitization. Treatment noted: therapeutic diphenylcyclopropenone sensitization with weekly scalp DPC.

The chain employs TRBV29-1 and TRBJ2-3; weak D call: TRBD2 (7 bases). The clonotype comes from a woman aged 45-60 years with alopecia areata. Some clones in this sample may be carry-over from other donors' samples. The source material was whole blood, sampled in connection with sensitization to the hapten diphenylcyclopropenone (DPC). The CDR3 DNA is TGCAGCGTTGATGATGGGGGCCGAGCGGGGAAGGCAGATACGCAGTATTTT. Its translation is CSVDDGGRAGKADTQYF.